Listed below are T cell receptor beta chains from one sample, sequenced in a study of cytotoxic CD8 clonotypes in ibrutinib-treated CLL. The repertoire was sequenced with immunoSEQ multiplex PCR; TCRdb's copy has only in-frame clones and lacks some. Of about 160,000 clones in the sample, roughly 86% are singletons; the top ten hold around 2%. The source material was PBMCs, sampled after 12 months of ibrutinib treatment. These receptors all stem from a human donor with chronic lymphocytic leukemia. Both conserved end residues are part of each CDR3. D genes are given only for firm matches. Size is stated for part of the rows, as once, few or many counts, or as a class when the clone is expanded.

d_call: -; v_call: TRBV5-4; cdr3_length: 15; j_call: TRBJ2-5; clone_size: -; cdr3_aa: CASSSPAGGQETQYF
d_call: TRBD2; v_call: TRBV27; cdr3_length: 16; j_call: TRBJ2-7; clone_size: -; cdr3_aa: CASSPTTSGTSYEQYF
d_call: TRBD1; v_call: TRBV7-2; cdr3_length: 16; j_call: TRBJ2-5; clone_size: -; cdr3_aa: CASSLGDRPWGETQYF
d_call: TRBD1; v_call: TRBV7-8; cdr3_length: 15; j_call: TRBJ1-6; clone_size: -; cdr3_aa: CASSRRQGLNSPLHF
d_call: -; v_call: TRBV5-6; cdr3_length: 16; j_call: TRBJ1-2; clone_size: -; cdr3_aa: CASSSNPTGPTGGYTF
d_call: -; v_call: TRBV5-4; cdr3_length: 13; j_call: TRBJ1-2; clone_size: -; cdr3_aa: CASSLELGRGYTF
d_call: -; v_call: TRBV7-2; cdr3_length: 13; j_call: TRBJ2-5; clone_size: few; cdr3_aa: CASSQTGEETQYF
d_call: -; v_call: TRBV27; cdr3_length: 14; j_call: TRBJ2-7; clone_size: -; cdr3_aa: CASRGGHGTYEQYF
d_call: TRBD2; v_call: TRBV18; cdr3_length: 14; j_call: TRBJ2-1; clone_size: once; cdr3_aa: CASSPLKAGNEQFF
d_call: -; v_call: TRBV6-5; cdr3_length: 11; j_call: TRBJ2-7; clone_size: -; cdr3_aa: CASRQQNEQYF
d_call: -; v_call: TRBV5-6; cdr3_length: 14; j_call: TRBJ1-2; clone_size: -; cdr3_aa: CASSALDSDYGYTF
d_call: -; v_call: TRBV5-4; cdr3_length: 17; j_call: TRBJ2-7; clone_size: -; cdr3_aa: CASSLDGADGHSYEQYF
d_call: TRBD2; v_call: TRBV18; cdr3_length: 14; j_call: TRBJ2-5; clone_size: -; cdr3_aa: CASSPLGGEETQYF
d_call: -; v_call: TRBV2; cdr3_length: 17; j_call: TRBJ1-1; clone_size: -; cdr3_aa: CASSEIRLRSVDTEAFF
d_call: -; v_call: TRBV7-2; cdr3_length: 16; j_call: TRBJ2-5; clone_size: once; cdr3_aa: CASSLGGFSGQETQYF
d_call: -; v_call: TRBV27; cdr3_length: 12; j_call: TRBJ1-4; clone_size: -; cdr3_aa: CASSFSGEKLFF